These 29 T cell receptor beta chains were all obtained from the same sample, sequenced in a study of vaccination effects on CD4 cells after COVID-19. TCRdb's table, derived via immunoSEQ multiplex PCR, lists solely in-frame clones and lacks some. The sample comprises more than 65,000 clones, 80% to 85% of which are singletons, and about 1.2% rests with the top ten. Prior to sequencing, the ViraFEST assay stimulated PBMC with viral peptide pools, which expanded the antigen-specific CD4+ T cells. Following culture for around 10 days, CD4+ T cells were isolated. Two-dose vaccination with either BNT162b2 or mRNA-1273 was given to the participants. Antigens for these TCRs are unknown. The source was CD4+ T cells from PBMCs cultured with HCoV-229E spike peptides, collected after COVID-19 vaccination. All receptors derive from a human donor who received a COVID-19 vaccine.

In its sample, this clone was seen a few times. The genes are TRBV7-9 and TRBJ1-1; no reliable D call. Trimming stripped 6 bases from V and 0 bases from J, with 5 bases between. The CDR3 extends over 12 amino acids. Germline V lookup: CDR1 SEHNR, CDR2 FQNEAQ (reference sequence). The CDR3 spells CASSRLNTEAFF. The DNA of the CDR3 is TGTGCCAGCAGTCGACTGAACACTGAAGCTTTCTTT.

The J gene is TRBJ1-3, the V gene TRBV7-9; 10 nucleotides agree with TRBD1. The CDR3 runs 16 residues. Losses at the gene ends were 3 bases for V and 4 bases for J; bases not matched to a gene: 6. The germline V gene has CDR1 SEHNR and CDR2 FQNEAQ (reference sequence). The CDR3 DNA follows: TGTGCCAGCAGCTTCCCGGACAGGGGGTCGGGAAACACCATATATTTT. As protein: CASSFPDRGSGNTIYF.

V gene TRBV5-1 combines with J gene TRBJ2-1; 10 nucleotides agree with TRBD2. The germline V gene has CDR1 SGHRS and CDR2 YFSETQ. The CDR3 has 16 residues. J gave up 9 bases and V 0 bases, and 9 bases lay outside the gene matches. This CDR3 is CASSLAVSGGAVEQFF. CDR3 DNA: TGCGCCAGCAGCTTGGCCGTAAGCGGGGGGGCCGTTGAGCAGTTCTTC. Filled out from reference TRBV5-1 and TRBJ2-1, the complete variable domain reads KAGVTQTPRYLIKTRGQQVTLSCSPISGHRSVSWYQQTPGQGLQFLFEYFSETQRNKGNFPGRFSGRQFSNSRSEMNVSTLELGDSALYLCASSLAVSGGAVEQFFGPGTRLTVL.

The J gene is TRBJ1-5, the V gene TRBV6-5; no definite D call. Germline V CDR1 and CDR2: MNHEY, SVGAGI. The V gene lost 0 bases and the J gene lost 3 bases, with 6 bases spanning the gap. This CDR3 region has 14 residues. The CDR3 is CASSYSGYNQPQHF. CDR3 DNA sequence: TGTGCCAGCAGTTACTCAGGGTACAATCAGCCCCAGCATTTT.

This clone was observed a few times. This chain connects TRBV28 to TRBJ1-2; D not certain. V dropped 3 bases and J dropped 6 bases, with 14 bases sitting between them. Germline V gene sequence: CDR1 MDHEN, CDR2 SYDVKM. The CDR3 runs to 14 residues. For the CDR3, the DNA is TGTGCCAGCAGTTTCCCACCTTCTTTGGATGGCTACACCTTC. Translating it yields CASSFPPSLDGYTF.

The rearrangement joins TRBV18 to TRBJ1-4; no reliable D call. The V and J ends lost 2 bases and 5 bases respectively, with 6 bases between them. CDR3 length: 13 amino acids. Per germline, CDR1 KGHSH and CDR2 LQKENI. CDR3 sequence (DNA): TGTGCCAGCTCACCAGGGGAGAATGAAAAACTGTTTTTT. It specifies CASSPGENEKLFF.

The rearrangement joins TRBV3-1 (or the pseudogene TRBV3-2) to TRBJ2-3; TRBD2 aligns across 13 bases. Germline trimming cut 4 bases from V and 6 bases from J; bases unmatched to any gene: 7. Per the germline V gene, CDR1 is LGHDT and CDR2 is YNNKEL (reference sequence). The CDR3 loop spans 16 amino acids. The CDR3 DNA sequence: TGTGCCAGCAGCCGCCGGACTAGCGGGGGACGTGATACGCAGTATTTT. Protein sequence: CASSRRTSGGRDTQYF.

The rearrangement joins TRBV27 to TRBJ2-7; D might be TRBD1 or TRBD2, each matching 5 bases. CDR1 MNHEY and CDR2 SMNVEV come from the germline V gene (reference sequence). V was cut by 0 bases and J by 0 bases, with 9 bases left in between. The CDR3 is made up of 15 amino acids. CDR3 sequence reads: CASSLSGGSSYEQYV. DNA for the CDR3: TGTGCCAGCAGTTTATCTGGGGGTAGCTCCTACGAGCAGTACGTC.

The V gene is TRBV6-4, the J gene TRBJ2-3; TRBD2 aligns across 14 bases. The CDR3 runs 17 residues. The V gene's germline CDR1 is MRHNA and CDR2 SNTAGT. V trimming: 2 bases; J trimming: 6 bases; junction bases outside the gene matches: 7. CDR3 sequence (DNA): TGTGCCAGCAGTGACCCTTGGACTAGCGGGGGGTCGGATACGCAGTATTTT. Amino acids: CASSDPWTSGGSDTQYF.

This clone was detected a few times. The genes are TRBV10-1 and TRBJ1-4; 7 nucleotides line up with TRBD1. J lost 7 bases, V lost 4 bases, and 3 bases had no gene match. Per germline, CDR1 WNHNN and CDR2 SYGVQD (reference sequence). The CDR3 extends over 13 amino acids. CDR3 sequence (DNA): TGCGCCAGCAGTGCTTCAGGGGGTGAAAAACTGTTTTTT. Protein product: CASSASGGEKLFF.

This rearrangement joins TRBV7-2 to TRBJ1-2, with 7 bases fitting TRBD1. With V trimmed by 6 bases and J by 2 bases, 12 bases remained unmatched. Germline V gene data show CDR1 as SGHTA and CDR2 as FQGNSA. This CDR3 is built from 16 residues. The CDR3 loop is CASRLRGTDLNYGYTF. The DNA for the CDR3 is TGTGCCAGCAGACTAAGAGGGACAGACCTCAACTATGGCTACACCTTC.

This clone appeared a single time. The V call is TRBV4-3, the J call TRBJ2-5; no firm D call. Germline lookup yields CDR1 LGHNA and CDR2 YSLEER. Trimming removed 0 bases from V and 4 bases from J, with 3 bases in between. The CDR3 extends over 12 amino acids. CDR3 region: CASSQDRETQYF. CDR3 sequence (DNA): TGCGCCAGCAGCCAAGATCGAGAGACCCAGTACTTC.

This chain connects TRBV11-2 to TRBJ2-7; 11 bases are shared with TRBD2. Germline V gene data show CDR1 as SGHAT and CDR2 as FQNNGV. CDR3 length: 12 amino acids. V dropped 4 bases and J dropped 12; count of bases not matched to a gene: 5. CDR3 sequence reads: CASSSLAGVPYV. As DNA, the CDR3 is TGTGCCAGCAGCTCACTAGCGGGGGTTCCGTACGTC.

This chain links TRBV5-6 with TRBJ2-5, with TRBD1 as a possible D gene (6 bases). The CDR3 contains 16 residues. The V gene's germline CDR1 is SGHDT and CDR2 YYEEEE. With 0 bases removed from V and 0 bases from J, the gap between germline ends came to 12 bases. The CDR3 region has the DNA TGTGCCAGCAGCTTGGTAGGGACACAGTACCAAGAGACCCAGTACTTC. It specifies CASSLVGTQYQETQYF.

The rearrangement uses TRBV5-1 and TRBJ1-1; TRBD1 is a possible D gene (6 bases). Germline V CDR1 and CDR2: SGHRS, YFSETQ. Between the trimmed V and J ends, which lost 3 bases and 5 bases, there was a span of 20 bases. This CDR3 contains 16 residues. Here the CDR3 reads CASSSLFAGQGTEAFF. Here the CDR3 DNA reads TGCGCCAGCAGCTCTCTCTTCGCGGGCCAGGGGACTGAAGCTTTCTTT.

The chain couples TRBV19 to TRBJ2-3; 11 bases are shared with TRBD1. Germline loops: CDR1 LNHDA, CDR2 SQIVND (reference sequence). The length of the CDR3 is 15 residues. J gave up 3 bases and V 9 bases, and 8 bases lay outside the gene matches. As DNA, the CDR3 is TGTGCCAGCCTCCCCCGGGACAGGGGGACAGATACGCAGTATTTT. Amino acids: CASLPRDRGTDTQYF.

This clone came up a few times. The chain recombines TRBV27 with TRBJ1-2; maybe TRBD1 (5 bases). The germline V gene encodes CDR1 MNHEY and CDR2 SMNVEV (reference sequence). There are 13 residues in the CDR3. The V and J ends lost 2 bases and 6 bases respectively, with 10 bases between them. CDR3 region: CASSLLGANGYTF. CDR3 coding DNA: TGTGCCAGCAGTTTACTAGGGGCGAATGGCTACACCTTC.

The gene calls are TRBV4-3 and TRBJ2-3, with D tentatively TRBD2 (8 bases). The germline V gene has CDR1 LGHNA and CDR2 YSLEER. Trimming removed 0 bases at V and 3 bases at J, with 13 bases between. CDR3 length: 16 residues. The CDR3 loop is CASSQDREGATDTQYF. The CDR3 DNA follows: TGCGCCAGCAGCCAAGATCGGGAGGGGGCAACAGATACGCAGTATTTT.

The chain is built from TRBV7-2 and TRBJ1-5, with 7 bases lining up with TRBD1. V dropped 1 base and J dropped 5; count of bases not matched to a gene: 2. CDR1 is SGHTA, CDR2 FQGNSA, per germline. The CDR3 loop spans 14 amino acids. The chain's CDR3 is CASSLEQGDQPQHF. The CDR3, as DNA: TGTGCCAGCAGCTTAGAGCAGGGGGATCAGCCCCAGCATTTT.

The CDR3 sequence is CASSLAGETQYF. In nucleotides, the CDR3 is TGTGCCAGCAGCTTGGCCGGGGAGACGCAGTATTTT. The chain uses TRBV5-4 and TRBJ2-3; TRBD2 is a possible D gene (5 bases). The CDR3 sequence is 12 residues long. The germline V gene encodes CDR1 SGHNT and CDR2 YYREEE (reference sequence). V lost 0 bases, J lost 9 bases, and 8 bases lay in between. Combining the CDR3 with reference TRBV5-4 and TRBJ2-3 gives the whole variable domain ETGVTQSPTHLIKTRGQQVTLRCSSQSGHNTVSWYQQALGQGPQFIFQYYREEENGRGNFPPRFSGLQFPNYSSELNVNALELDDSALYLCASSLAGETQYFGPGTRLTVL.

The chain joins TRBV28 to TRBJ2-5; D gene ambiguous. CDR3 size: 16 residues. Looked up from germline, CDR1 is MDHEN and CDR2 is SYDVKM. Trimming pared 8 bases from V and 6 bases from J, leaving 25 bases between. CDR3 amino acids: CASGIGGRGSWKTQYF. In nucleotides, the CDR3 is TGTGCCAGCGGGATCGGCGGACGAGGATCGTGGAAGACCCAGTACTTC.

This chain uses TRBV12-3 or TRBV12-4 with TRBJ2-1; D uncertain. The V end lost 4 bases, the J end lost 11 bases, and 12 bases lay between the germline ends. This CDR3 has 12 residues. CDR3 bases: TGTGCCAGCAGTTACCACTCTTTCCAGCAGTTCTTC. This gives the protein CASSYHSFQQFF.

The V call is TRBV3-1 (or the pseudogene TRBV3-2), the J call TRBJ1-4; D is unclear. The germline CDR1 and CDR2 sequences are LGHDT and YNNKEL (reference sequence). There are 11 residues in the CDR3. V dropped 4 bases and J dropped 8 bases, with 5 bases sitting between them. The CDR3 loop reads CASSLQEKLFF. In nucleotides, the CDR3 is TGTGCCAGCAGCCTCCAAGAAAAACTGTTTTTT.

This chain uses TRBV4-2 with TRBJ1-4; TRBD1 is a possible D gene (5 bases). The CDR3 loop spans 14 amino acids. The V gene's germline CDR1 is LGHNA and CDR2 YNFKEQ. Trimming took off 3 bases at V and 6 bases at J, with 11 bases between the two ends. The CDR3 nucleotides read TGTGCCAGCAGCCAGGCGGGGGGGGATGAAAAACTGTTTTTT. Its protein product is CASSQAGGDEKLFF.

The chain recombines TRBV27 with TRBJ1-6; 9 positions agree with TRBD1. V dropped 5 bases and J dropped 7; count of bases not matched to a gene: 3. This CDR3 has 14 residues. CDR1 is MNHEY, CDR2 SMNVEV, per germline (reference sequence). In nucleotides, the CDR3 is TGTGCCAGCAGTATGACAGGGGGAAATTCACCCCTCCACTTT. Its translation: CASSMTGGNSPLHF.

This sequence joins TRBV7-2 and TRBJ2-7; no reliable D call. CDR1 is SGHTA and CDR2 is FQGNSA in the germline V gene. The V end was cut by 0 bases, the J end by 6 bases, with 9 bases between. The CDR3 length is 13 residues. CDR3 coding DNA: TGTGCCAGCAGCTTAGCGCCCAGAGGCGAGCAGTACGTC. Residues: CASSLAPRGEQYV.

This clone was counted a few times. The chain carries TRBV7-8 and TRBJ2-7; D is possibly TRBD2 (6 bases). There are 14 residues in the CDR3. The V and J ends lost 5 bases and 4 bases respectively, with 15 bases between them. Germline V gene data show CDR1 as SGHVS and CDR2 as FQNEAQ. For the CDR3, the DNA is TGTGCCAGCAGCGTAAGTAGCGGAGCGTACGAGCAGTACGTC. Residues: CASSVSSGAYEQYV.

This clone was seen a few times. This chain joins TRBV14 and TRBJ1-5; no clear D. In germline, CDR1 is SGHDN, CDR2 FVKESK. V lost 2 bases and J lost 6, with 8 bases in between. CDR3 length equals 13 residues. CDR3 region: CASSQLGGQPQHF. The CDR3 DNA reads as TGTGCCAGCAGCCAACTTGGAGGTCAGCCCCAGCATTTT.

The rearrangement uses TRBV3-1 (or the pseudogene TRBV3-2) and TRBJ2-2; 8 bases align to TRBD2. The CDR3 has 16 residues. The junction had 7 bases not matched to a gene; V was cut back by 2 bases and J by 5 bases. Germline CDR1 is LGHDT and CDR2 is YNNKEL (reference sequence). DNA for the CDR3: TGTGCCAGCAGCCAATACGGGGGGGCACAAACCGGGGAGCTGTTTTTT. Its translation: CASSQYGGAQTGELFF.